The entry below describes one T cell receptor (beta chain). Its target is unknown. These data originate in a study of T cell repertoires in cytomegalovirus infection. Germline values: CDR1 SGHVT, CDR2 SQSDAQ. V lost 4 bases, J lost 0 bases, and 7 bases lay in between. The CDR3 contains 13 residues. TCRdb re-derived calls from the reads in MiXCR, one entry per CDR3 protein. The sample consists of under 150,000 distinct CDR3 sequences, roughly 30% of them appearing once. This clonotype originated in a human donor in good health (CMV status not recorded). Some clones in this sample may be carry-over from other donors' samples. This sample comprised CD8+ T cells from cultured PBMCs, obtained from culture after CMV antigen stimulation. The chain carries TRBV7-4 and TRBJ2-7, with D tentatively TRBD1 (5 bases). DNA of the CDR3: TGTGCCAGCAGCTCGGACAACTCCTACGAGCAGTACTTC. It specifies CASSSDNSYEQYF.